The present T cell receptor (beta chain) was sequenced within a study of shared clonotypes between healthy human individuals. The protocol was immunoSEQ multiplex PCR, while the TCRdb copy is restricted to in-frame clones and leaves out a portion. The sample holds hundreds of thousands of clones, around 80% seen once. In germline, CDR1 is MNHEY, CDR2 SMNVEV (reference sequence). Trimming took 0 bases from V and 4 from J, leaving 9 bases between them. This CDR3 is built from 15 residues. V and J are TRBV27 and TRBJ2-2; unclear D gene. The sample taken for sequencing was PBMCs. The receptor was isolated from a woman between 40 and 55 years old in good health. Some clones in this sample may be carry-over from other donors' samples. The CDR3 nucleotides are TGTGCCAGCAGTTTATCGGCTGAGTTCACCGGGGAGCTGTTTTTT. Translated, it gives CASSLSAEFTGELFF.